This record looks at one TCR beta chain sequence and its context. Antigen: not known. Germline-derived CDR1 and CDR2 are SGDLS and YYNGEE. This CDR3 spans 15 amino acids. V gave up 3 bases and J gave up 4 bases, with 14 bases separating them. Clones were sequenced by immunoSEQ multiplex PCR, and TCRdb holds only the in-frame ones, with some missing. The sample yields 99,000 or so clones, 86% seen once. The sample comes from a study of graft-versus-host responses after intestinal transplantation. About the research overall: All recipients got anti-thymocyte globulin induction, then tacrolimus and steroids for three to four years. Findings and limits, study-wide: GvH clones surfaced in recipient marrow, some emerging earlier in ileum or blood. Some patients had graft-donor T cell macrochimerism, and their allografts showed high graft-versus-host to host-versus-graft clonal ratios.

The specimen comprised PBMCs, sampled 255 days after intestinal transplant. This chain joins TRBV9 and TRBJ2-1, with D perhaps being TRBD1 or TRBD2 (5 bases each). The receptor comes from a human patient who received an intestinal transplant, so some T cells may come from the graft donor. CDR3 DNA sequence: TGTGCCAGCAGCGCGAGTGGGACCCCTTACAATGAGCAGTTCTTC. Residues: CASSASGTPYNEQFF.